This TCR beta chain is drawn from a study of blood T cells in healthy people across ages. Through a sample-barcoded 5' primer and a J-beta primer mix, a second PCR was run for 7 to 11 cycles. TCRdb re-analysed the 5' RACE reads in MiXCR, keeping a single row per CDR3 protein. Of about 640,000 distinct CDR3 sequences in the sample, roughly 31% were seen once. The germline CDR1 and CDR2 sequences are MNHEY and SVGAGI. CDR3 length: 15 residues. As concerns this clonotype: Since a much larger clone is just one base distant, this may be a read error.

The sequence was collected from a woman of 80 years or more in good health. The sequenced sample consisted of blood. V usage is TRBV6-5 and J usage is TRBJ1-1; TRBD1 aligns across 11 bases. CDR3 sequence (DNA): TGTGCCAGCGGAAACCCGGGACAGGGGGGCACTAAAGCTTTCTTT. Translation gives CASGNPGQGGTKAFF.